This TCR beta chain is drawn from a study of immune cell composition in non-small cell lung cancer. Germline CDR1 SGHDT, CDR2 YYEEEE. This CDR3 is 18 amino acids long. J lost 9 bases, V lost 4 bases, and 17 bases had no gene match. The protocol was immunoSEQ multiplex PCR, while the TCRdb copy is restricted to in-frame clones and leaves out a portion. In the table there are thousands of clones, about 78% of which are singletons. This sequence joins TRBV5-6 and TRBJ2-1, with 12 nucleotides matching TRBD2. The source material was lung tumor tissue. The TCR comes from a human donor with non-small cell lung cancer. The CDR3 here is CASSLTERTSGAEGEQFF. The CDR3 region has the DNA TGTGCCAGCAGCCTAACCGAAAGGACTAGCGGGGCTGAAGGTGAGCAGTTCTTC.